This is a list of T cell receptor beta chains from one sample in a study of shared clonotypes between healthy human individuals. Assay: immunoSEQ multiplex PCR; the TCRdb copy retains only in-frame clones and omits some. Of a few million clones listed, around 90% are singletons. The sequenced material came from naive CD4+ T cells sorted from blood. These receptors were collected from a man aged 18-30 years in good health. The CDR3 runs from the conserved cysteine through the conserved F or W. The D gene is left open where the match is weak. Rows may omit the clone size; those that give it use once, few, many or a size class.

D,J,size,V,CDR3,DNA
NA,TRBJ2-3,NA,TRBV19,CASSIVGPDTQYF,TGTGCCAGTAGTATAGTGGGGCCAGATACGCAGTATTTT
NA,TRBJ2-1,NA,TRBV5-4,CASSLDSGPGRHNEQFF,TGTGCCAGCAGCTTGGATAGCGGCCCAGGTCGCCACAATGAGCAGTTCTTC
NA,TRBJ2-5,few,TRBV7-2,CASSPRRQETQYF,TGTGCCAGCAGCCCGAGGAGGCAAGAGACCCAGTACTTC
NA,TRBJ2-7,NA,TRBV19,CASSIRRVGADEQYF,TGTGCCAGTAGTATAAGACGAGTAGGGGCGGACGAGCAGTACTTC
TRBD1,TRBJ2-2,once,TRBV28,CASRSGQTGELFF,TGTGCCAGCAGATCGGGACAGACCGGGGAGCTGTTTTTT
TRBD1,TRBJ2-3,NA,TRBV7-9,CASSLAGTGSADTQYF,TGTGCCAGCAGCTTAGCTGGGACAGGGAGTGCAGATACGCAGTATTTT
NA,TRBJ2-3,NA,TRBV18,CASSRQVGSGDTQYF,TGTGCCAGCTCACGTCAAGTGGGGTCCGGAGATACGCAGTATTTT
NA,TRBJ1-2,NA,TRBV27,CASSSEGGREGNYGYTF,TGTGCCAGCAGTTCCGAGGGGGGCAGGGAGGGTAACTATGGCTACACCTTC
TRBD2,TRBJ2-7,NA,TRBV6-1,CASSEGLAGGPWQYF,TGTGCCAGCAGTGAGGGACTAGCGGGAGGGCCTTGGCAGTACTTC
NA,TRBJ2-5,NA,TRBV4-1,CASSLLPQETQYF,TGCGCCAGCAGCCTTCTACCCCAAGAGACCCAGTACTTC
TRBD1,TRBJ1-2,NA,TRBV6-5,CASRRDRANYGYTF,TGTGCCAGCAGAAGGGACAGAGCTAACTATGGCTACACCTTC
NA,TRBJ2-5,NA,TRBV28,CASSHGQSQETQYF,TGTGCCAGCAGCCACGGACAAAGCCAAGAGACCCAGTACTTC
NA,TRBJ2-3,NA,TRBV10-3,CAISDLSWRSSTDTQYF,TGTGCCATCAGTGACCTCTCTTGGCGTTCTAGCACAGATACGCAGTATTTT
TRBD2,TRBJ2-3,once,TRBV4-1,CASSQQPGLAVDTQYF,TGCGCCAGCAGCCAACAGCCGGGACTAGCAGTGGATACGCAGTATTTT
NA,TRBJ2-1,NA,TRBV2,CASSVVLSSYNEQFF,TGTGCCAGCAGTGTGGTGCTGAGCTCCTACAATGAGCAGTTCTTC
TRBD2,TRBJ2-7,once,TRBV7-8,CASSISGGATYEQYF,TGTGCCAGCAGCATTAGCGGGGGGGCGACCTACGAGCAGTACTTC
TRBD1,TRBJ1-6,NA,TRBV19,CASSSRTGGISPLHF,TGTGCCAGTAGTAGCCGGACAGGGGGCATTTCACCCCTCCACTTT
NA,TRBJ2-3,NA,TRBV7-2,CASSPFGTDTQYF,TGTGCCAGCAGCCCCTTCGGCACAGATACGCAGTATTTT
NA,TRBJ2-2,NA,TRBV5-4,CASSLDRFTGELFF,TGTGCCAGCAGCTTGGATAGGTTCACCGGGGAGCTGTTTTTT
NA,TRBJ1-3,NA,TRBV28,CASSRTGHTGNTIYF,TGTGCCAGCAGCCGCACAGGGCACACTGGAAACACCATATATTTT
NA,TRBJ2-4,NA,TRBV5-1,CASSVTVLGKNIQYF,TGCGCCAGCAGCGTTACAGTGTTAGGCAAAAACATTCAGTACTTC
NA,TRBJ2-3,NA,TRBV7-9,CASSSGEHRTDTQYF,TGTGCCAGCAGCTCGGGGGAACACCGCACAGATACGCAGTATTTT
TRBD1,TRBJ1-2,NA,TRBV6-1,CATTQGAVVNGYTF,TGTGCCACAACCCAGGGGGCCGTGGTTAATGGCTACACCTTC
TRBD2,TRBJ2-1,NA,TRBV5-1,CARRIAGDPDNEQFF,TGCGCCAGGCGAATAGCGGGAGATCCGGACAATGAGCAGTTCTTC
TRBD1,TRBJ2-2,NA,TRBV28,CASSFIAGGTGELFF,TGTGCCAGCAGTTTTATCGCAGGGGGTACCGGGGAGCTGTTTTTT
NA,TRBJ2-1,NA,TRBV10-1,CASSPGAVGEQFF,TGCGCCAGCAGTCCCGGCGCTGTCGGTGAGCAGTTCTTC
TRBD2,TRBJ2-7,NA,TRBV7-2,CASSLVGTSGSKTYEQYF,TGTGCCAGCAGCTTAGTGGGGACTAGCGGGAGTAAGACCTACGAGCAGTACTTC
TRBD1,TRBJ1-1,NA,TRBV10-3,CAISWDRGAEAFF,TGTGCCATCAGCTGGGACAGGGGCGCTGAGGCTTTCTTT
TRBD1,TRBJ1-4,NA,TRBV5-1,CASSQPTGTGVEKLFF,TGCGCCAGCAGCCAACCTACCGGGACAGGGGTCGAAAAACTGTTTTTT
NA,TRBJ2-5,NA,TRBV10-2,CASNPGTLETQYF,TGCGCCAGCAACCCCGGGACTTTGGAGACCCAGTACTTC
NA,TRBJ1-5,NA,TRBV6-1,CASHGDSNQPQHF,TGTGCCAGTCACGGGGATTCTAATCAGCCCCAGCATTTT
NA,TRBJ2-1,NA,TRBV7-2,CASSPKPARAPYNEQFF,TGTGCCAGCAGCCCGAAGCCAGCCAGAGCTCCCTACAATGAGCAGTTCTTC
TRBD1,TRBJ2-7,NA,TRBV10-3,CAISGGQGNEQYF,TGTGCCATCAGTGGGGGACAGGGAAACGAGCAGTACTTC
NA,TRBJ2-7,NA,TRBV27,CASSLQQGLGEQYF,TGTGCCAGCAGTTTACAGCAGGGGCTCGGCGAGCAGTACTTC
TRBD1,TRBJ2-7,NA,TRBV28,CASSYRAGGSYEQYF,TGTGCCAGCAGCTATAGGGCAGGGGGCAGCTACGAGCAGTACTTC
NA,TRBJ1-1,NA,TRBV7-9,CASSFNMNTEAFF,TGTGCCAGCAGCTTTAACATGAACACTGAAGCTTTCTTT
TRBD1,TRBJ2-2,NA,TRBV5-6,CASKKDRATGELFF,TGTGCCAGCAAAAAGGACAGGGCCACCGGGGAGCTGTTTTTT
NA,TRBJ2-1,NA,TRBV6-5,CASSRQPLYNEQFF,TGTGCCAGCAGTCGACAGCCATTGTACAATGAGCAGTTCTTC
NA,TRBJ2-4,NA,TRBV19,CASSLVWRENIQYF,TGTGCCAGTAGTCTGGTTTGGAGGGAGAACATTCAGTACTTC
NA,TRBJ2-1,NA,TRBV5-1,CASSPEWTAYNEQFF,TGCGCCAGCAGCCCCGAGTGGACAGCCTACAATGAGCAGTTCTTC
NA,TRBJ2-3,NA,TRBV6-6,CASRGTSTSDTQYF,TGTGCCAGCCGTGGAACTAGCACCTCGGATACGCAGTATTTT
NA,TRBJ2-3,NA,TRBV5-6,CASSLSGADTQYF,TGTGCCAGCAGCTTGTCCGGGGCAGATACGCAGTATTTT
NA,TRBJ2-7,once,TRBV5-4,CASTLGGREGGYEQYF,TGTGCCAGCACCCTGGGGGGCAGGGAGGGGGGCTACGAGCAGTACTTC
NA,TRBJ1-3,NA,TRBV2,CASSEFSVGNTIYF,TGTGCCAGCAGTGAATTCTCGGTGGGAAACACCATATATTTT
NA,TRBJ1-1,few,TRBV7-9,CASSVEYPEAFF,TGTGCCAGCAGTGTAGAGTACCCTGAAGCTTTCTTT
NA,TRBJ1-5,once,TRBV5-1,CASSPTRGPPRLCILMSNQPQHF,TGCGCCAGCAGCCCTACCCGGGGCCCCCCAAGGTTGTGCATCCTCATGAGCAATCAGCCCCAGCATTTT
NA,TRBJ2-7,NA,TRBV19,CASSIMKSSYEQYF,TGTGCCAGTAGCATCATGAAGAGCTCCTACGAGCAGTACTTC
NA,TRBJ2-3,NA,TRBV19,CASSEADRRGSTDTQYF,TGTGCCAGTAGTGAAGCCGATCGACGGGGTAGCACAGATACGCAGTATTTT
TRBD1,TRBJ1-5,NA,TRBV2,CASREDRDQPQHF,TGTGCCAGCAGGGAGGACAGGGATCAGCCCCAGCATTTT
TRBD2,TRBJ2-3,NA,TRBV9,CASSVASGGEGTSTDTQYF,TGTGCCAGCAGCGTAGCCTCCGGGGGGGAGGGGACTAGCACAGATACGCAGTATTTT
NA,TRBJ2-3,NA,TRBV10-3,CAIRGAPDTQYF,TGTGCCATCAGGGGAGCGCCAGATACGCAGTATTTT
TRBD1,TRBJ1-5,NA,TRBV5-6,CASSLQGKYSNQPQHF,TGTGCCAGCAGCTTACAGGGGAAGTATAGCAATCAGCCCCAGCATTTT
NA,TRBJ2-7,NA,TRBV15,CATSRVVGMGPYEQYF,TGTGCCACCAGCAGAGTGGTTGGGATGGGCCCTTACGAGCAGTACTTC